The clone carrying this T cell receptor (beta chain) has a handful of counts. Clones were read by immunoSEQ multiplex PCR, and TCRdb kept only the in-frame ones, dropping some. The data show about 200,000 clones, about four fifths seen once. Patients of the Seattle cohort, enrolled during active infection, were followed longitudinally. This sample is drawn from a study of blood T cell repertoires in COVID-19. The length of the CDR3 is 15 residues. The V gene's germline CDR1 is ENHRY and CDR2 SYGVKD. Unmatched junction bases numbered 3, after V lost 3 bases and J lost 2 bases. Sequenced: peripheral blood. This receptor was obtained from a woman of 80 years or more with COVID-19, enrolled during active disease. The gene calls are TRBV10-3 and TRBJ1-4, with 7 bases aligning to TRBD1. CDR3 sequence reads: CAISERGQTNEKLFF. DNA of the CDR3: TGTGCCATCAGTGAAAGGGGACAGACTAATGAAAAACTGTTTTTT.